This TCR beta chain came from a study of beta chain features in type 1 diabetes. Study-wide results and limits: Across all four CD4+ subsets, people with type 1 diabetes showed modestly shorter TCRB CDR3s.

This clone has just a few counts. Its antigen is unidentified. The V gene end was trimmed by 6 bases and the J gene end by 4 bases; junction bases not matched to a gene: 13. Germline lookup yields CDR1 SQVTM and CDR2 ANQGSEA. The CDR3 covers 16 residues. The authors reverse transcribed all of the isolated RNA, so sequencing captured expressed TCRB transcripts. The repertoire was sequenced with immunoSEQ multiplex PCR; TCRdb's copy has only in-frame clones and lacks some. The data contain 140,000 or so clones, around 13% of them singletons. The sequence was collected from a man aged 18-30 years with type 1 diabetes. The chain carries TRBV29-1 and TRBJ2-3, with 10 bases aligning to TRBD1. Sequencing used central memory CD4+ T cells from blood. The CDR3 coding sequence is TGCAGCGTAATCCCTTCGACAGGGGGCGTCGCAGATACGCAGTATTTT. Encoded protein: CSVIPSTGGVADTQYF.